The clone carrying this T cell receptor (beta chain) was detected only once. The CDR3 extends over 13 amino acids. Unmatched junction bases numbered 6, after V lost 10 bases and J lost 2 bases. From germline, CDR1 is KGHDR and CDR2 SFDVKD. TCRdb keeps only in-frame clones here, not all; method: immunoSEQ multiplex PCR. The sample includes 65,000 to 70,000 clones, approximately 85% of them seen just once. These data originate in a study of blood T cell repertoires in COVID-19. Across the study: PBMCs, B-cell-depleted T cells, or T cells were the source of the cDNA or gDNA that made up the material.

This TCR was sampled from a man older than 75 with acute or convalescent COVID-19. The sequenced sample was peripheral blood. This chain connects TRBV24-1 to TRBJ1-2; 7 bases are shared with TRBD1. CDR3 sequence: CATPEQGNYGYTF. The CDR3 DNA follows: TGTGCCACTCCCGAACAGGGGAACTATGGCTACACCTTC.